Listed below are T cell receptor beta chains from one sample, sequenced in a study of siplizumab effects on memory and regulatory T cells. The method was immunoSEQ multiplex PCR; TCRdb's version includes in-frame clones alone and lacks a portion of them. There are more than 95,000 clones in the sample; roughly 92% occur only once, and roughly 0.59% lies in the top ten. The specimen was Tregs sorted from blood. The receptors shown here come from a human donor in good health. The CDR3 runs from the conserved cysteine through the conserved F or W. Fields, in order: J gene, clone size, V gene, D gene, CDR3 protein, CDR3 DNA. A D gene is named only where the DNA matches it firmly. Clone size is stated in some rows and not others, as once, few, many or a class when expanded.

TRBJ1-1	NA	TRBV11-2	NA	CASSKTQVVEAFF	TGTGCCAGCAGCAAGACACAGGTCGTTGAAGCTTTCTTT
TRBJ2-3	NA	TRBV20-1	NA	CSARTTDTQYF	TGCAGTGCCCGTACCACAGATACGCAGTATTTT
TRBJ2-7	NA	TRBV10-3	TRBD2	CAISEGGGATEQYF	TGTGCCATCAGTGAGGGCGGGGGGGCGACCGAGCAGTACTTC
TRBJ1-1	NA	TRBV7-9	NA	CASSLKKNTEAFF	TGTGCCAGCAGCTTAAAAAAGAACACTGAAGCTTTCTTT
TRBJ2-5	NA	TRBV19	NA	CANPVLSVYQETQYF	TGTGCCAATCCCGTTCTATCGGTGTACCAAGAGACCCAGTACTTC
TRBJ2-7	NA	TRBV11-2	NA	CASTKGLTHSYEQYF	TGTGCCAGCACTAAAGGGCTAACCCACTCCTACGAGCAGTACTTC
TRBJ2-1	NA	TRBV27	TRBD1	CASTWTGGGEQFF	TGTGCCAGCACCTGGACAGGGGGTGGTGAGCAGTTCTTC
TRBJ1-4	once	TRBV6-6	NA	CASSPLGRSSNEKLFF	TGTGCCAGCAGCCCGTTGGGCCGGTCCTCTAATGAAAAACTGTTTTTT
TRBJ1-1	NA	TRBV10-3	NA	CAISGNTEAFF	TGTGCCATCTCCGGGAACACTGAAGCTTTCTTT
TRBJ2-1	NA	TRBV13	TRBD2	CASSLGTSGSSFAEQFF	TGTGCCAGCAGCTTAGGGACTAGCGGGAGTAGTTTTGCTGAGCAGTTCTTC
TRBJ2-3	NA	TRBV11-2	TRBD1	CASSLGGRGSDTQYF	TGTGCCAGCAGCTTAGGGGGCAGGGGGTCGGATACGCAGTATTTT
TRBJ1-1	NA	TRBV9	NA	CASSVVNGMDFVF	TGTGCCAGCAGCGTAGTCAACGGTATGGACTTTGTCTTT
TRBJ1-4	NA	TRBV27	NA	CASSLSSGQGNEKLFF	TGTGCCAGCAGTTTATCGTCAGGGCAGGGAAATGAAAAACTGTTTTTT
TRBJ2-7	NA	TRBV11-1	NA	CASSSPSSSYEQYF	TGTGCCAGCAGCTCGCCTTCGAGCTCCTACGAGCAGTACTTC
TRBJ1-1	NA	TRBV6-6	TRBD1	CASSYGLGGGAEAFF	TGTGCCAGCAGTTACGGTCTAGGGGGCGGAGCTGAAGCTTTCTTT
TRBJ2-5	NA	TRBV7-6	TRBD2	CASSFDDSRGAQYF	TGTGCCAGCAGCTTTGACGACTCTCGGGGGGCCCAGTACTTC
TRBJ2-7	NA	TRBV7-8	TRBD2	CASSSGGGIEQYF	TGTGCCAGCAGCTCGGGGGGTGGAATCGAGCAGTACTTC
TRBJ2-1	NA	TRBV7-6	NA	CASSPVVGEQFF	TGTGCCAGCAGCCCTGTAGTGGGTGAGCAGTTCTTC
TRBJ1-2	NA	TRBV6-5	TRBD1	CASSYLTGGAHSGYTF	TGTGCCAGCAGTTACTTGACAGGGGGCGCACACAGTGGCTACACCTTC
TRBJ1-6	NA	TRBV27	NA	CAFRRSGNSPLHF	TGTGCCTTCCGAAGGAGTGGAAATTCACCCCTCCACTTT
TRBJ2-2	NA	TRBV9	NA	CASSGGPGGTRQLFF	TGTGCCAGCAGCGGAGGCCCTGGGGGGACCCGGCAGCTGTTTTTT
TRBJ1-1	once	TRBV18	TRBD1	CASSQTGGQTEAFF	TGTGCCAGCTCACAGACAGGGGGACAAACTGAAGCTTTCTTT
TRBJ2-2	NA	TRBV25-1	NA	CASSPLIPLNTGELFF	TGTGCCAGCAGCCCCCTGATACCACTGAACACCGGGGAGCTGTTTTTT
TRBJ1-1	NA	TRBV18	TRBD1	CASGGWRTGDTEAFF	TGTGCCAGCGGAGGGTGGAGGACAGGGGACACTGAAGCTTTCTTT
TRBJ1-6	NA	TRBV6-1	NA	CASSELGSSYNSPLHF	TGTGCCAGCAGTGAACTCGGGAGCTCCTATAATTCACCCCTCCACTTT
TRBJ1-3	NA	TRBV12-5	NA	CASGSGTSSSGNTIYF	TGTGCTAGTGGTTCAGGGACGTCAAGCTCTGGAAACACCATATATTTT
TRBJ1-1	NA	TRBV11-1	NA	CASSRALNRAEAFF	TGTGCCAGCAGCCGCGCCCTAAACAGGGCCGAAGCTTTCTTT
TRBJ2-5	NA	TRBV14	TRBD1	CASSQEAGGWQTQYF	TGTGCCAGCAGCCAAGAAGCAGGGGGCTGGCAGACCCAGTACTTC
TRBJ2-7	NA	TRBV5-1	TRBD2	CASSSTLAGGPGSYEQYF	TGCGCCAGCAGCTCCACTTTAGCGGGAGGGCCCGGCTCCTACGAGCAGTACTTC
TRBJ2-5	NA	TRBV5-6	NA	CASSLWGETQYF	TGTGCCAGCAGCTTGTGGGGAGAGACCCAGTACTTC
TRBJ1-2	NA	TRBV18	TRBD1	CASSPGSTGVNYGYTF	TGTGCCAGCTCACCAGGGAGTACAGGGGTTAACTATGGCTACACCTTC
TRBJ2-2	NA	TRBV5-1	TRBD1	CASSPQGGNTGELFF	TGCGCCAGCAGCCCACAGGGGGGGAACACCGGGGAGCTGTTTTTT
TRBJ2-6	NA	TRBV19	TRBD1	CASSIRGGYGANVLTF	TGTGCCAGTAGTATAAGAGGGGGCTATGGGGCCAACGTCCTGACTTTC
TRBJ1-1	NA	TRBV21-1	NA	CASSKAPPVRGNRVNTEAFF	TGTGCCAGCAGCAAAGCGCCCCCGGTCCGGGGTAATAGGGTGAACACTGAAGCTTTCTTT
TRBJ1-2	NA	TRBV18	NA	CASSPSGWGGYTF	TGTGCCAGCTCACCTTCGGGGTGGGGTGGCTACACCTTC
TRBJ1-1	NA	TRBV19	NA	CASTPFGVNTEAFF	TGTGCCAGTACCCCTTTCGGGGTGAACACTGAAGCTTTCTTT
TRBJ1-2	NA	TRBV25-1	NA	CASSDFRERGYTF	TGTGCCAGCAGTGATTTCAGGGAGCGTGGCTACACCTTC
TRBJ2-1	NA	TRBV11-2	NA	CASSLESPGEQFF	TGTGCCAGCAGCTTAGAGTCCCCAGGCGAGCAGTTCTTC
TRBJ2-3	NA	TRBV7-3	NA	CASSPRRGTDTQYF	TGTGCCAGCAGCCCGAGGAGGGGCACAGATACGCAGTATTTT
TRBJ2-7	once	TRBV9	TRBD2	CASSPSGRAIYEQYF	TGTGCCAGCAGCCCGAGCGGGAGGGCCATCTACGAGCAGTACTTC
TRBJ1-1	NA	TRBV5-1	TRBD1	CASSIRDRGVNTEAFF	TGCGCCAGCAGCATCCGGGACAGGGGTGTGAACACTGAAGCTTTCTTT
TRBJ1-5	once	TRBV19	TRBD1	CASSMPSRGRVKQPQHF	TGTGCCAGTAGTATGCCTTCCAGGGGGAGGGTAAAACAGCCCCAGCATTTT
TRBJ2-3	NA	TRBV19	NA	CASSIGQAAGTDTQYF	TGTGCCAGTAGTATAGGCCAAGCGGCGGGCACAGATACGCAGTATTTT
TRBJ2-7	NA	TRBV11-3	NA	CASTEDGKQYF	TGTGCCAGCACCGAGGACGGAAAGCAGTACTTC
TRBJ2-2	NA	TRBV9	NA	CASSVNRFTGELFF	TGTGCCAGCAGCGTAAACAGGTTCACCGGGGAGCTGTTTTTT
TRBJ2-1	NA	TRBV30	NA	CASGLYNEQFF	TGTGCCTCAGGACTGTACAATGAGCAGTTCTTC
TRBJ1-5	NA	TRBV25-1	NA	CASSDPYSNQPQHF	TGTGCCAGCAGTGACCCATATAGCAATCAGCCCCAGCATTTT
TRBJ2-7	few	TRBV19	NA	CASSIGRSREQYF	TGTGCCAGTAGTATAGGTCGGAGTCGCGAGCAGTACTTC
TRBJ2-1	NA	TRBV27	TRBD1	CASSPWDSNEQFF	TGTGCCAGCAGTCCATGGGACAGCAATGAGCAGTTCTTC
TRBJ1-2	NA	TRBV18	TRBD1	CASSRTGLDYGYTF	TGTGCCAGCTCCCGGACAGGGCTGGACTATGGCTACACCTTC
TRBJ2-3	NA	TRBV11-3	NA	CASSLGSDTQYF	TGTGCCAGCAGCTTAGGGTCAGATACGCAGTATTTT
TRBJ1-2	NA	TRBV4-2	TRBD1	CASSLGTGERFYGYTF	TGTGCCAGCAGCCTGGGGACAGGGGAAAGGTTTTATGGCTACACCTTC
TRBJ2-7	NA	TRBV5-1	NA	CASSLNWGRSSYEQYF	TGCGCCAGCAGCTTGAACTGGGGCCGGAGCTCCTACGAGCAGTACTTC
TRBJ1-1	NA	TRBV4-2	TRBD1	CASSQPAGTGGTEAFF	TGTGCCAGCAGTCAACCGGCAGGGACAGGGGGCACTGAAGCTTTCTTT
TRBJ2-2	NA	TRBV9	NA	CASSVSNLNTGELFF	TGTGCCAGCAGCGTATCAAACTTGAACACCGGGGAGCTGTTTTTT